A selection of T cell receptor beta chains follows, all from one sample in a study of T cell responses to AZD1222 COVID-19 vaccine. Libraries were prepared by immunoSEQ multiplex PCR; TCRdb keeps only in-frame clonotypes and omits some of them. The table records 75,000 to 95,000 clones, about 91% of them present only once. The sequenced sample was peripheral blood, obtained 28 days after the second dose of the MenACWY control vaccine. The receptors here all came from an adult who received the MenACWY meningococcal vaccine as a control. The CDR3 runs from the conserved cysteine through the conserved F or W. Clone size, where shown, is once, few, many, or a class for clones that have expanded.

cdr3_aa: CASTLRTGLLQPQHF
clone_size: NA
v_call: TRBV19

cdr3_aa: CASSHLQGYGANVLTF
clone_size: NA
v_call: TRBV3-1/TRBV3-2

cdr3_aa: CSARQGYEAFF
clone_size: NA
v_call: TRBV20-1

cdr3_aa: CASSRPDSPLHF
clone_size: NA
v_call: TRBV28

cdr3_aa: CASRDGVSYEQYF
clone_size: NA
v_call: TRBV6-5

cdr3_aa: CASSIGGSTGELFF
clone_size: NA
v_call: TRBV19

cdr3_aa: CASSLAISDRGAGANVLTF
clone_size: NA
v_call: TRBV7-9

cdr3_aa: CSVPGGDTDTQYF
clone_size: NA
v_call: TRBV29-1

cdr3_aa: CASSYADTEAFF
clone_size: NA
v_call: TRBV6-5

cdr3_aa: CASSVLRTSYNEQFF
clone_size: NA
v_call: TRBV2

cdr3_aa: CASSHGMTALDQPQHF
clone_size: NA
v_call: TRBV4-1

cdr3_aa: CASSSVGARSSGYTF
clone_size: NA
v_call: TRBV5-1

cdr3_aa: CASRGQGSDTQYF
clone_size: few
v_call: TRBV4-1

cdr3_aa: CASRLQGIGEKLFF
clone_size: NA
v_call: TRBV28

cdr3_aa: CASSATAGASYEQYF
clone_size: NA
v_call: TRBV9

cdr3_aa: CASSIGATNQPQHF
clone_size: NA
v_call: TRBV19

cdr3_aa: CASTLGLAGGETQYF
clone_size: NA
v_call: TRBV7-2

cdr3_aa: CASSLTLDNNEQFF
clone_size: NA
v_call: TRBV7-3

cdr3_aa: CASSPNRVDPYGYTF
clone_size: NA
v_call: TRBV7-3

cdr3_aa: CASSIPTRTPYYEQYF
clone_size: NA
v_call: TRBV19

cdr3_aa: CSVVGETQYF
clone_size: once
v_call: TRBV29-1

cdr3_aa: CAISEMAGSGNTIYF
clone_size: NA
v_call: TRBV10-3

cdr3_aa: CASSLAIASGGSYEQYF
clone_size: NA
v_call: TRBV5-1

cdr3_aa: CASSALVVLEAFF
clone_size: NA
v_call: TRBV9

cdr3_aa: CATSRWPATGQLNEKLFF
clone_size: NA
v_call: TRBV15

cdr3_aa: CASSVDRTNEKLFF
clone_size: NA
v_call: TRBV18

cdr3_aa: CASSVSGNTGELFF
clone_size: NA
v_call: TRBV9

cdr3_aa: CATSRGRANQPQHF
clone_size: NA
v_call: TRBV15

cdr3_aa: CASSLRLGEQFF
clone_size: NA
v_call: TRBV13

cdr3_aa: CASRTRTGSNEQFF
clone_size: NA
v_call: TRBV6-4

cdr3_aa: CASSPSRDHTEAFF
clone_size: NA
v_call: TRBV18

cdr3_aa: CASSWDRGNSPLHF
clone_size: NA
v_call: TRBV27